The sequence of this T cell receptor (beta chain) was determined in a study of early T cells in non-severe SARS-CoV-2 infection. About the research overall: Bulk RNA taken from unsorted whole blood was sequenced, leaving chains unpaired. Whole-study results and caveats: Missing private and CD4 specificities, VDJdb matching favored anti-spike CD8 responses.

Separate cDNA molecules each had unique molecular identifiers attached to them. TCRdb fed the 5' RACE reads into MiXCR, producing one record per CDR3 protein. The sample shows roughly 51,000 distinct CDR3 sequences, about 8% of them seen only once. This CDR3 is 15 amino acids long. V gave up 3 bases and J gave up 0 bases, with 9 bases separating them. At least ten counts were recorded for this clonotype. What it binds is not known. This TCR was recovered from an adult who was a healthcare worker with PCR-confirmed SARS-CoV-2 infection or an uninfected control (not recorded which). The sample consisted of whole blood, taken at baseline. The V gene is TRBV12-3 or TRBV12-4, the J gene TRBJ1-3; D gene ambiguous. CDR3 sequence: CASSFRTASGNTIYF. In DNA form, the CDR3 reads TGTGCCAGCAGTTTTAGGACGGCCTCTGGAAACACCATATATTTT.